A single sample gave rise to the 11 T cell receptor beta chains below, sequenced in a study of human T cells and chemical hapten exposure. Time point given: patch test 2, 6 weeks after DPC sensitization. Documented treatment: therapeutic diphenylcyclopropenone sensitization with weekly scalp DPC. TCRdb ran MiXCR on the RACE reads and lists one entry per CDR3 protein. Counted here are approximately 120,000 distinct CDR3 sequences, roughly a tenth occurring once; the ten biggest clones make up 2.5% to 3.5%. The starting material was whole blood, obtained in connection with sensitization to the hapten diphenylcyclopropenone (DPC). Receptors were obtained from a woman aged 40 to 50 with alopecia areata. Some clones in this sample may be carry-over from other donors' samples.

This clonotype was picked up a small number of times. The chain carries TRBV27 and TRBJ2-7, with 7 bases fitting TRBD2. Trimming at V came to 11 bases and at J to 2 bases, leaving 6 bases not matched to a gene. The CDR3 is 12 amino acids. Germline V CDR1 and CDR2: MNHEY, SMNVEV (reference sequence). DNA for the CDR3: TGTGCCTCTGGACTAGGGACCTACGAGCAGTACTTC. This codes for CASGLGTYEQYF.

V usage is TRBV6-2 or TRBV6-3 and J usage is TRBJ2-4; D may be TRBD1 (6 bases). CDR1 is MNHEY and CDR2 is SVGEGT in the germline V gene. V dropped 0 bases and J dropped 0 bases, with 21 bases sitting between them. There are 20 residues in the CDR3. The CDR3 reads CASSYSMGRGGIPAKNIQYF. The CDR3 nucleotides read TGTGCCAGCAGTTACTCGATGGGCAGGGGCGGTATTCCAGCCAAAAACATTCAGTACTTC.

This clonotype has just a few counts. This sequence joins TRBV20-1 and TRBJ1-6, with 7 bases identical to TRBD1. J gave up 2 bases and V 2 bases, and 6 bases lay outside the gene matches. CDR1 and CDR2 from the germline V gene are DFQATT and SNEGSKA (reference sequence). This CDR3 comprises 16 residues. The CDR3 DNA sequence: TGCAGTGCTAGACCCCAGGGGGTAACCTATAATTCACCCCTCCACTTT. The encoded protein is CSARPQGVTYNSPLHF.

This chain connects TRBV19 to TRBJ2-2; TRBD1 matches at 9 bases. CDR1 and CDR2 (germline): LNHDA, SQIVND (reference sequence). This CDR3 region has 14 residues. Unmatched junction bases numbered 8, after V lost 11 bases and J lost 4 bases. CDR3 bases: TGTGCCGTTACAGGGGGCCAAAGCACCGGGGAGCTGTTTTTT. Translated, it gives CAVTGGQSTGELFF.

This clonotype was detected ten times or more. This chain joins TRBV10-3 and TRBJ2-7; either TRBD1 or TRBD2 may supply D (5 bases each). Trimming left V 4 bases short and J 2 bases short, with 12 bases between. CDR1 ENHRY and CDR2 SYGVKD come from the germline V gene. The CDR3 is 14 residues long. The CDR3 nucleotides are TGTGCCATCAGTGGGGACCGGGGACCCTACGAGCAGTACTTC. Translated, it gives CAISGDRGPYEQYF.

The V call is TRBV18, the J call TRBJ1-2; a possible D gene is TRBD1 (5 bases). V lost 3 bases and J 0 bases, leaving 14 bases between the germline ends. The CDR3 loop spans 16 amino acids. Germline V gene sequence: CDR1 KGHSH, CDR2 LQKENI. The CDR3 here is CASSPSVAGTNYGYTF. CDR3 in DNA: TGTGCCAGCTCACCCTCGGTGGCAGGGACTAACTATGGCTACACCTTC.

There are many counts of this clonotype. The chain employs TRBV29-1 and TRBJ2-1; D might be TRBD1 (6 bases). V lost 7 bases, J lost 1 base, and 8 bases lay in between. The CDR3 is 12 residues long. Germline CDR1 SQVTM, CDR2 ANQGSEA. In DNA, the CDR3 is TGCAGCGCAGGGGCTTCCTACAATGAGCAGTTCTTC. This translates into CSAGASYNEQFF.

The V and J genes are TRBV6-2 or TRBV6-3 and TRBJ2-5; weak D call: TRBD2 (7 bases). V was cut by 1 base and J by 3 bases, with 9 bases left in between. The V gene's germline CDR1 is MNHEY and CDR2 SVGEGT. This CDR3 has 14 amino acids. The CDR3 loop reads CASSYWGGKETQYF. For the CDR3, the DNA is TGTGCCAGCAGTTACTGGGGGGGCAAAGAGACCCAGTACTTC.

J is TRBJ2-7 and V is TRBV28, with 9 bases fitting TRBD1. The CDR3 loop spans 16 amino acids. V trimming: 3 bases; J trimming: 1 base; junction bases outside the gene matches: 7. Germline V gene sequence: CDR1 MDHEN, CDR2 SYDVKM. DNA of the CDR3: TGTGCCAGCAGTTTCGGGGACAGGGCATCATCCTACGAGCAGTACTTC. As protein: CASSFGDRASSYEQYF.

This clonotype was found a few times. The rearrangement joins TRBV24-1 to TRBJ2-5, with D possibly matching TRBD1 (5 bases). Trimming left V 2 bases short and J 2 bases short, with 14 bases between. The CDR3 is 16 amino acids. CDR1 KGHDR and CDR2 SFDVKD come from the germline V gene. CDR3 region: CATSDSGHWIQETQYF. In DNA, the CDR3 is TGTGCCACCAGTGATTCCGGACATTGGATTCAAGAGACCCAGTACTTC.

This clonotype appeared many times. V gene TRBV7-2 combines with J gene TRBJ2-3; TRBD2 agrees at 8 bases. This CDR3 has 16 residues. Germline assignment: CDR1 SGHTA and CDR2 FQGNSA. V trimming: 4 bases; J trimming: 3 bases; junction bases outside the gene matches: 9. The CDR3 nucleotides are TGTGCCAGCAGCTCTCGGGGGGGCGTATCGACAGATACGCAGTATTTT. It specifies CASSSRGGVSTDTQYF.